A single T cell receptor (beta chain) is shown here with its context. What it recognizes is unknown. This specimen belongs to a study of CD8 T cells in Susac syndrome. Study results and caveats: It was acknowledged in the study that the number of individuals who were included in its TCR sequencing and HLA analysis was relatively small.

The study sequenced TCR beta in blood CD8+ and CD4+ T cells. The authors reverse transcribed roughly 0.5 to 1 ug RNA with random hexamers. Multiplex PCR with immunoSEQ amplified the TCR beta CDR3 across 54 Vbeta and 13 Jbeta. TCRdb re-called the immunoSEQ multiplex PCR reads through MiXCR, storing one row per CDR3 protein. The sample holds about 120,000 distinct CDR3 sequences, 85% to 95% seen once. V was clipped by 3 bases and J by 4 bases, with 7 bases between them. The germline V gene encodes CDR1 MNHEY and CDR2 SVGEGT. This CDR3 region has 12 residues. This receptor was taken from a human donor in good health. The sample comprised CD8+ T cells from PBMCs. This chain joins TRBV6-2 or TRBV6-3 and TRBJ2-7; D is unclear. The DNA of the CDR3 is TGTGCCAGCAGTTATTCTATTTACGAGCAGTACTTC. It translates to CASSYSIYEQYF.